A single sample is the source of the 18 T cell receptor beta chains below, sequenced in a study of technical replicates of blood from a handful of donors. The table came from immunoSEQ multiplex PCR; TCRdb's copy has only in-frame clones and leaves some out. The sample includes under 65,000 clones, 80% to 95% of them seen just once. The sample comprised PBMCs. These TCRs come from a human donor in good health. Some clones in this sample may be carry-over from other donors' samples.

The rearrangement links TRBV30 to TRBJ1-6; D not resolved. Deletions cut 2 bases from V and 5 bases from J, with 7 bases between. Germline V gene lookup returns CDR1 GTSNPN and CDR2 SVGIG (reference sequence). This CDR3 is built from 13 residues. The CDR3 nucleotides read TGTGCCTGGAGTCCCGGGGATAATTCACCCCTCCACTTT. It translates to CAWSPGDNSPLHF.

The chain joins TRBV7-3 to TRBJ1-1; possible D gene TRBD1, 5 bases. Germline V CDR1 and CDR2: SGHTA, FQGTGA. V was shortened by 5 bases and J by 1 base, with 11 bases between the two germline ends. The CDR3 loop spans 14 amino acids. The DNA for the CDR3 is TGTGCCAGCAGCCCCTCCGGACAGAACACTGAAGCTTTCTTT. Translation: CASSPSGQNTEAFF.

This clone showed up just once. The V and J genes are TRBV4-1 and TRBJ1-4, with D possibly being TRBD1 (5 bases). Trimming left V 0 bases short and J 3 bases short, with 8 bases between. CDR3 size: 15 residues. The germline V gene has CDR1 MGHRA and CDR2 YSYEKL. The CDR3 reads CASSQDTQANEKLFF. DNA for the CDR3: TGCGCCAGCAGCCAAGATACACAGGCTAATGAAAAACTGTTTTTT.

Concerning this clone itself: The junction shows a germline mismatch at one end, possibly a read error. V usage is TRBV10-3 and J usage is TRBJ1-1, with 7 bases fitting TRBD1. CDR1 and CDR2 (germline): ENHRY, SYGVKD. This CDR3 region has 13 residues. In DNA, the CDR3 is TGTGCCATCAGTGTTCTCAGAACACAGGGGACGTTATTT. Its protein is CAISVLRTQGTLF.

The chain is built from TRBV5-1 and TRBJ2-1; D not certain. This CDR3 is built from 12 residues. Germline CDR1 is SGHRS and CDR2 is YFSETQ. Between the trimmed V and J ends, which lost 1 base and 9 bases, there was a span of 8 bases. The DNA for the CDR3 is TGCGCCAGCAGCTTGTACCCGGGTGAGCAGTTCTTC. Translation gives CASSLYPGEQFF.

The chain has TRBV5-4 and TRBJ2-2, with 9 bases matching TRBD1. This CDR3 has 15 amino acids. The V gene end was trimmed by 4 bases and the J gene end by 1 base; junction bases not matched to a gene: 2. Looked up from germline, CDR1 is SGHNT and CDR2 is YYREEE (reference sequence). Here the CDR3 DNA reads TGTGCCAGCAGCGCGGGACAGGGGAACACCGGGGAGCTGTTTTTT. Amino acid sequence: CASSAGQGNTGELFF.

V gene TRBV4-3 combines with J gene TRBJ2-1; 7 nucleotides line up with TRBD1. Trimming took 2 bases from V and 8 from J; bases not matched to a gene: 9. Germline values: CDR1 LGHNA, CDR2 YSLEER. The CDR3 spans 15 residues. The DNA of the CDR3 is TGCGCCAGCAGCCAAACACAGACAGGGATCGATGAGCAGTTCTTC. As protein: CASSQTQTGIDEQFF.

The chain employs TRBV5-4 and TRBJ2-1; 11 bases match TRBD2. Unmatched junction bases numbered 2, after V lost 0 bases and J lost 3 bases. CDR1 SGHNT and CDR2 YYREEE come from the germline V gene (reference sequence). The CDR3 is 16 residues long. CDR3 bases: TGTGCCAGCAGCTTGGGGGGACTAGCGGACTACAATGAGCAGTTCTTC. The encoded protein is CASSLGGLADYNEQFF.

This chain joins TRBV14 and TRBJ1-6; D gene uncertain. The V gene's germline CDR1 is SGHDN and CDR2 FVKESK. The CDR3 totals 14 residues. Trimming cost V 0 bases and J 9 bases, with 9 bases left between them. The CDR3 DNA reads as TGTGCCAGCAGCCAAGAATCCTGGAGTTCACCCCTCCACTTT. It translates to CASSQESWSSPLHF.

The DNA of the CDR3 is TGTGCCAGTAGTATCCCCGGCTATGGCTACACCTTC. Its translation is CASSIPGYGYTF. The chain employs TRBV19 and TRBJ1-2; D not certain. V was cut by 3 bases and J by 4 bases, with 6 bases left in between. The CDR3 sequence is 12 residues long. Per germline, CDR1 LNHDA and CDR2 SQIVND (reference sequence).

The chain couples TRBV7-3 to TRBJ2-1, with 7 positions matching TRBD2. The CDR3 contains 15 residues. Germline lookup yields CDR1 SGHTA and CDR2 FQGTGA. After removal of 2 bases from V and 8 bases from J, the junction contained 9 bases not matched to a gene. CDR3 nucleotides: TGTGCCAGCAGCTTATCTAGCGGAGCCCCCCATGAGCAGTTCTTC. Protein: CASSLSSGAPHEQFF.

The rearrangement links TRBV30 to TRBJ1-2; 7 bases are shared with TRBD1. CDR3 size: 12 residues. CDR1 and CDR2 (germline): GTSNPN, SVGIG (reference sequence). Germline trimming cut 5 bases from V and 6 bases from J; bases unmatched to any gene: 6. The CDR3 DNA is TGTGCCTGGTACGGGACAGAGAATGGCTACACCTTC. Translation gives CAWYGTENGYTF.

V gene TRBV2 combines with J gene TRBJ2-2; TRBD2 matches at 14 bases. CDR3 size: 15 residues. V lost 6 bases to trimming and J lost 6 bases; unmatched junction nucleotides: 3. CDR1 is SNHLY, CDR2 FYNNEI, per germline. CDR3 residues: CASRGLAGGSGELFF. The CDR3 nucleotides read TGTGCCAGCAGAGGACTAGCGGGGGGCTCCGGGGAGCTGTTTTTT.

The chain joins TRBV19 to TRBJ1-6, with D perhaps matching TRBD1 (6 bases). CDR1 is LNHDA and CDR2 is SQIVND in the germline V gene (reference sequence). The CDR3 totals 16 residues. The V gene lost 3 bases and the J gene lost 0 bases, with 9 bases spanning the gap. CDR3 residues: CASSIGQSSYNSPLHF. As DNA, the CDR3 is TGTGCCAGTAGTATCGGACAGAGCTCCTATAATTCACCCCTCCACTTT.

The CDR3 DNA reads TGTGCCAGCAGCGTAGGATTAGCGGGACCGAGGGGGGAGCTGTTTTTT. Its translation is CASSVGLAGPRGELFF. This rearrangement joins TRBV7-3 to TRBJ2-2, with 8 bases lining up with TRBD2. The J segment lost 8 bases and the V segment lost 5 bases, leaving 13 bases of the junction unmatched. Germline lookup yields CDR1 SGHTA and CDR2 FQGTGA. The CDR3 sequence is 16 residues long.

The chain joins TRBV11-2 to TRBJ2-2, with 7 bases lining up with TRBD2. CDR1 is SGHAT, CDR2 FQNNGV, per germline. The length of the CDR3 is 16 residues. After removal of 6 bases from V and 0 bases from J, the junction contained 7 bases not matched to a gene. CDR3 residues: CASRRDYQTNTGELFF. In DNA form, the CDR3 reads TGTGCCAGCAGAAGGGACTATCAAACGAACACCGGGGAGCTGTTTTTT.

The chain carries TRBV6-5 and TRBJ1-5, with D perhaps matching TRBD1 (6 bases). The CDR3 length is 14 residues. Germline V gene data show CDR1 as MNHEY and CDR2 as SVGAGI. Between the trimmed V and J ends, which lost 2 bases and 2 bases, there was a span of 7 bases. The CDR3 DNA is TGTGCCAGCAGTTACGCAGGGGGCAATCAGCCCCAGCATTTT. Translated, it gives CASSYAGGNQPQHF.

CDR3 protein: CASSAGPLAGNEQFF. The CDR3 coding sequence is TGTGCCAGCAGCGCGGGACCACTGGCGGGCAATGAGCAGTTCTTC. The chain carries TRBV7-7 and TRBJ2-1; D is perhaps TRBD2 (6 bases). Looked up from germline, CDR1 is SSHAT and CDR2 is FNYEAQ (reference sequence). This CDR3 contains 15 residues. The V gene lost 5 bases and the J gene lost 6 bases, with 17 bases spanning the gap.